The entry that follows covers one TCR beta chain sequence. Its antigen is still unknown. These data come from a study of cytomegalovirus exposure and HLA in healthy donors. Study-wide results and caveats: Published work reported that the classifier diagnosed cytomegalovirus status with high specificity and sensitivity. Overall, 164 TCR beta chains were annotated as cytomegalovirus-associated.

Use of 60 Vbeta and 13 Jbeta primers characterized the PCR. Assay used: immunoSEQ multiplex PCR; TCRdb lists only in-frame clones, some missing. This sample carries more than 95,000 clones, 55% to 75% of them seen once, and the ten largest clones take more than 2.5%. Sequencing used PBMCs. This receptor was taken from a man aged 55-75 years in good health and CMV-seronegative.

The CDR3 bases are TGTGCCTGGATGTTGCGGGGGGTAACCTACGAGCAGTACTTC. Amino acids: CAWMLRGVTYEQYF. The chain recombines TRBV30 with TRBJ2-7; 8 bases are shared with TRBD2. CDR3 length equals 14 residues. In germline, CDR1 is GTSNPN, CDR2 SVGIG (reference sequence). With 4 bases clipped from V and 2 bases from J, the junction kept 7 bases outside the gene matches.